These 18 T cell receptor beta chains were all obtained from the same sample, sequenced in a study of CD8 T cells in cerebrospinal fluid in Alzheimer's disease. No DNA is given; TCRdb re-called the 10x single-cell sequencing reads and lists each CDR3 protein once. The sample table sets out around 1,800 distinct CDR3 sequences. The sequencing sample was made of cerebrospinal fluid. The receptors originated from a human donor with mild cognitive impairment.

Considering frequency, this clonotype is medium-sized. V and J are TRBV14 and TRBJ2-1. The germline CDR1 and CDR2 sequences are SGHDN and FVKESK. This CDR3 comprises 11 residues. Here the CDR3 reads CASSQYNEQFF. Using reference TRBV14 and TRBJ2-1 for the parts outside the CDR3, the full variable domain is EAGVTQFPSHSVIEKGQTVTLRCDPISGHDNLYWYRRVMGKEIKFLLHFVKESKQDESGMPNNRFLAERTGGTYSTLKVQPAELEDSGVYFCASSQYNEQFFGPGTRLTVL.

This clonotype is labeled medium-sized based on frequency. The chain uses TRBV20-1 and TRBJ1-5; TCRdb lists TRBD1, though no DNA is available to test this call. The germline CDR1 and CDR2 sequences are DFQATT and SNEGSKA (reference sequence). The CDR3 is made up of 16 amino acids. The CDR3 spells CSATSSGRISNQPQHF.

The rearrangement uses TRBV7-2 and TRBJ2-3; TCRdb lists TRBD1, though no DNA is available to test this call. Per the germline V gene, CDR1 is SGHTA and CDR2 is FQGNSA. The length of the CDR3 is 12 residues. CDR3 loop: CASSSPGQGRYF.

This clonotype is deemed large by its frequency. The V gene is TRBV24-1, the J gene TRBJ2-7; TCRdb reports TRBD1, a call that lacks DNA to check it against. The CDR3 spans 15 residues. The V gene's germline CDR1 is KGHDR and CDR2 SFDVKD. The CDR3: CATSAGTGSTYEQYF.

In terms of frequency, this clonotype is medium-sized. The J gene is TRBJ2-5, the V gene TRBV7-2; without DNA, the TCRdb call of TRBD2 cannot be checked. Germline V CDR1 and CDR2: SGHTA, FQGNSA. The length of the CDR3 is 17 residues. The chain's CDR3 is CASSLGGFAAGQETQYF.

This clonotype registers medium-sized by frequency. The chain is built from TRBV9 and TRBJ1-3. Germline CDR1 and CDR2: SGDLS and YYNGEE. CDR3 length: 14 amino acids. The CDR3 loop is CASSLGLAGNTIYF.

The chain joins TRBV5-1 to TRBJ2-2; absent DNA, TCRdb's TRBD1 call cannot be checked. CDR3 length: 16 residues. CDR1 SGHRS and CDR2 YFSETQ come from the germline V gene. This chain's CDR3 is CASSLLTGPDTGELFF. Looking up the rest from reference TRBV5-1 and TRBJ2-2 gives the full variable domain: KAGVTQTPRYLIKTRGQQVTLSCSPISGHRSVSWYQQTPGQGLQFLFEYFSETQRNKGNFPGRFSGRQFSNSRSEMNVSTLELGDSALYLCASSLLTGPDTGELFFGEGSRLTVL.

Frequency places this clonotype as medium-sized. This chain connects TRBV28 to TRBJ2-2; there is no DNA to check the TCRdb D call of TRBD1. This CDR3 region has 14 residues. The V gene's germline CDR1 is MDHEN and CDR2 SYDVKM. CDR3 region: CASSDRGYTGELFF.

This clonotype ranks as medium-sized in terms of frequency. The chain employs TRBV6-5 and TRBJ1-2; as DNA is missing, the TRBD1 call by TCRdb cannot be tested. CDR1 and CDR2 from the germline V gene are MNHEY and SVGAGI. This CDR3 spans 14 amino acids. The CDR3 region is CASSIDRGRFGYTF.

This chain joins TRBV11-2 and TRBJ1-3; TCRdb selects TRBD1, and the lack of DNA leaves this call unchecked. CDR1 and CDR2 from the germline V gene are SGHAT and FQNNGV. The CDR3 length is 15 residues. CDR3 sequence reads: CASSRTGDPGNTIYF.

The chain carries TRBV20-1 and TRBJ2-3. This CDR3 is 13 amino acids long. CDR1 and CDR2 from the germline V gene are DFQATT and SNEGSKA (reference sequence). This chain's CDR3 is CSASLIVTDTQYF.

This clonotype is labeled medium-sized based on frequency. The chain's CDR3 is CASSGQDRGREQFF. The genes are TRBV28 and TRBJ2-1; TCRdb reports TRBD1, a call that lacks DNA to check it against. Looked up from germline, CDR1 is MDHEN and CDR2 is SYDVKM. The CDR3 length is 14 residues.

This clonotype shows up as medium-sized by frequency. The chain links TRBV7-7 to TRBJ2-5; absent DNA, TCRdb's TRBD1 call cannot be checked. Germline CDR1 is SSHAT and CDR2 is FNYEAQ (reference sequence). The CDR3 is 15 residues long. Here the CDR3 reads CASSLSGMGPETQYF.

Here the CDR3 reads CASSLGPPRSYGYTF. The chain employs TRBV27 and TRBJ1-2; TCRdb selects TRBD1, and the lack of DNA leaves this call unchecked. Germline V gene data show CDR1 as MNHEY and CDR2 as SMNVEV (reference sequence). The CDR3 length is 15 residues.

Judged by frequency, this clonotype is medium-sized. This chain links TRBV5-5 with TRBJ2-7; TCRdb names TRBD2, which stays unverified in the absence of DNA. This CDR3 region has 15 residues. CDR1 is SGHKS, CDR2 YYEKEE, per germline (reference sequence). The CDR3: CASNLASSGQYEQYF.

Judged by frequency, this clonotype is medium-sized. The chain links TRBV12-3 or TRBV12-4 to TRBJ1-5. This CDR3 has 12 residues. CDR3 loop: CASSLGSVAQHF.

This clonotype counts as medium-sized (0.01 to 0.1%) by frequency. Here the CDR3 reads CAISEITTGELFF. This sequence joins TRBV10-3 and TRBJ2-2. This CDR3 comprises 13 residues. Germline CDR1 ENHRY, CDR2 SYGVKD.

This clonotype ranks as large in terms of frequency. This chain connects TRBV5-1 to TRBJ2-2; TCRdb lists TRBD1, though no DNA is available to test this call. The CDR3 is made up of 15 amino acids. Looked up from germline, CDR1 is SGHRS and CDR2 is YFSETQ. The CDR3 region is CASSSTGTGAGELFF.